This entry describes one T cell receptor (beta chain). As yet, its antigen is unknown. This record belongs to a study of cytotoxic CD8 clonotypes in ibrutinib-treated CLL. Study-wide points: Public clonotypes, found uncommonly, either contracted or stayed stable on treatment. At progression, clonality fell back toward baseline after rising at ibrutinib response. Against age-matched healthy donors, baseline clonality ran higher and tracked circulating CD8+ T-cell counts.

Trimming cost V 1 base and J 2 bases; bases outside gene matches: 1. The CDR3 has 15 residues. The germline V gene has CDR1 SNHLY and CDR2 FYNNEI. The planned depth of sequencing spanned 1 in 200,000 to 1 in 1 million T cells. The table came from immunoSEQ multiplex PCR; TCRdb's copy has only in-frame clones and leaves some out. Of approximately 300,000 clones in the sample, about 77% were seen once. This sample comprised PBMCs, obtained before ibrutinib treatment. The chain recombines TRBV2 with TRBJ2-2, with 7 bases identical to TRBD2. The sequence derives from a human donor with chronic lymphocytic leukemia. The CDR3 reads CASSEGDYNTGELFF. The CDR3, as DNA: TGTGCCAGCAGTGAAGGGGACTATAACACCGGGGAGCTGTTTTTT.